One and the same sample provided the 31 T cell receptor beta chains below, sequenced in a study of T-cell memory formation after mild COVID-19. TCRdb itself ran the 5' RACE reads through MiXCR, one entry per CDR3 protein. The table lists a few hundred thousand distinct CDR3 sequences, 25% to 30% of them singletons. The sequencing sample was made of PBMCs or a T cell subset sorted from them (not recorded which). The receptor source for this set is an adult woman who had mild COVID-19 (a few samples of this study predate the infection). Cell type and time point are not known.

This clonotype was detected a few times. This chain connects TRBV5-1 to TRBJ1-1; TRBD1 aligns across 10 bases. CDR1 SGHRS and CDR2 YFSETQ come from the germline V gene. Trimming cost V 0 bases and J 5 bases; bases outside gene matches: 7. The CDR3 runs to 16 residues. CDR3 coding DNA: TGCGCCAGCAGCTTGGATTGGGGACAGGGGAGGACTGAAGCTTTCTTT. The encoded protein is CASSLDWGQGRTEAFF.

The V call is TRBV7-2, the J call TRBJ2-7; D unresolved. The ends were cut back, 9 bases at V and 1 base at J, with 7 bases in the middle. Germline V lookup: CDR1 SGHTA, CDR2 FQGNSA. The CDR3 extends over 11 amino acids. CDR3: CARSLSYEQYF. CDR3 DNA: TGTGCCAGAAGCCTTTCCTACGAGCAGTACTTC.

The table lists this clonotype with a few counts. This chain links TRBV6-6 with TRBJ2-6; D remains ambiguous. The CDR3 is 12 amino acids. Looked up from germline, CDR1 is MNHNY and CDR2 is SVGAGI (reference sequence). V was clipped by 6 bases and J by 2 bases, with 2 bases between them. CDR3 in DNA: TGTGCCAGCAGGGCTGGGGCCAACGTCCTGACTTTC. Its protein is CASRAGANVLTF.

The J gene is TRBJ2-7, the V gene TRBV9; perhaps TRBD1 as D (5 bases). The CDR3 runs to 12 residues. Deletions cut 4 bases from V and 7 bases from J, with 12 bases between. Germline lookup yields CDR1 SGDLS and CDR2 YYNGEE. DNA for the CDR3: TGTGCCAGCAGCACAGGACCGGGTGAGCAGTACTTC. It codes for CASSTGPGEQYF. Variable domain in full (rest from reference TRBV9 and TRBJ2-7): DSGVTQTPKHLITATGQRVTLRCSPRSGDLSVYWYQQSLDQGLQFLIQYYNGEERAKGNILERFSAQQFPDLHSELNLSSLELGDSALYFCASSTGPGEQYFGPGTRLTVT.

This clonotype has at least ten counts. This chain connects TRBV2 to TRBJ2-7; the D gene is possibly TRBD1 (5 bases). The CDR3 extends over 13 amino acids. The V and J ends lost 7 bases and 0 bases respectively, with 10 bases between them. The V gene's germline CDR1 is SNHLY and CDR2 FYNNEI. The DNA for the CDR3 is TGTGCCAGCAACACAGGACCCTCCTACGAGCAGTACTTC. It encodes CASNTGPSYEQYF.

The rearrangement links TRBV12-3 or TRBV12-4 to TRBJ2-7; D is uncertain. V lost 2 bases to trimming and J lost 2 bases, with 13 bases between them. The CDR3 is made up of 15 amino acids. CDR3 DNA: TGTGCCAGCAGTTTACCCCGGCGGAGTACCTACGAGCAGTACTTC. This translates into CASSLPRRSTYEQYF.

The CDR3 protein is CASSFGQADYGYTF. CDR3 DNA sequence: TGTGCCAGCAGCTTCGGACAGGCGGACTATGGCTACACCTTC. The V gene is TRBV5-6, the J gene TRBJ1-2, with 7 positions matching TRBD1. CDR1 is SGHDT and CDR2 is YYEEEE in the germline V gene. The CDR3 contains 14 residues. The V and J ends lost 2 bases and 3 bases, in that order; junction bases with no gene match: 4.

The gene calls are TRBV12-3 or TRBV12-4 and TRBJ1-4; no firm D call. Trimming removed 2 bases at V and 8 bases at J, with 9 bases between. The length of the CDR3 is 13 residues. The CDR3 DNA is TGTGCCAGCAGTTTAACCGTGGGAGAAAAACTGTTTTTT. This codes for CASSLTVGEKLFF.

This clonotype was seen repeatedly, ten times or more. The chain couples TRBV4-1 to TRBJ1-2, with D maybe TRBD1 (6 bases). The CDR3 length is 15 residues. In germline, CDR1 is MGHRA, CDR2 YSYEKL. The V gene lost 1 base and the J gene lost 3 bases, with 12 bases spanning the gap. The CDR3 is CASSQVPGDYYGYTF. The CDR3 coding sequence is TGCGCCAGCAGCCAAGTTCCAGGGGACTACTATGGCTACACCTTC.

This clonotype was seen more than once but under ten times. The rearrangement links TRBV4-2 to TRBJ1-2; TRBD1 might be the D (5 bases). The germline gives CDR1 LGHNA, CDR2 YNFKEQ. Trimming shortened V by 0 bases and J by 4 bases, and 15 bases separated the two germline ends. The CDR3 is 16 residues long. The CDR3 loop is CASSQDQGGKSYGYTF. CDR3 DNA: TGTGCCAGCAGCCAAGATCAGGGAGGGAAGAGCTATGGCTACACCTTC.

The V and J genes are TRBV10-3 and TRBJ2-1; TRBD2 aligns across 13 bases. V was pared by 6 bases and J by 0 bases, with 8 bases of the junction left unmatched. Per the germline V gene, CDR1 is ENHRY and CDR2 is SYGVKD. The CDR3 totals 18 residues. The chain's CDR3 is CAISDGLAGDLSYNEQFF. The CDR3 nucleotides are TGTGCCATCAGCGACGGACTAGCGGGGGACCTCTCCTACAATGAGCAGTTCTTC.

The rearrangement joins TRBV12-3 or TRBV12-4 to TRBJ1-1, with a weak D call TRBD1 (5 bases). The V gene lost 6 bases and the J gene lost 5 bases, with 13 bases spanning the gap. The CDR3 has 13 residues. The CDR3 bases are TGTGCCAGCAGCCCTCAGGGTAGAACTGAAGCTTTCTTT. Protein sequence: CASSPQGRTEAFF.

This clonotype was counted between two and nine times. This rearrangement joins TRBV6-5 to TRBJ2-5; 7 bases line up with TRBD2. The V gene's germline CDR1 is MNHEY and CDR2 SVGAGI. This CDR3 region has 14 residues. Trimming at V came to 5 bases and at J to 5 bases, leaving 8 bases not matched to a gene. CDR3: CASSESYGRETQYF. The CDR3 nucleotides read TGTGCCAGCAGTGAGTCCTACGGGAGGGAGACCCAGTACTTC.

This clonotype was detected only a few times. CDR3 protein: CASSYGWGREAFF. CDR3 nucleotides: TGTGCCAGCAGTTACGGTTGGGGCCGTGAAGCTTTCTTT. The gene calls are TRBV6-2 or TRBV6-3 and TRBJ1-1; a weak D match, TRBD1 (5 bases). The V end lost 2 bases, the J end lost 7 bases, and 11 bases lay between the germline ends. The CDR3 contains 13 residues. CDR1 is MNHEY, CDR2 SVGEGT, per germline.

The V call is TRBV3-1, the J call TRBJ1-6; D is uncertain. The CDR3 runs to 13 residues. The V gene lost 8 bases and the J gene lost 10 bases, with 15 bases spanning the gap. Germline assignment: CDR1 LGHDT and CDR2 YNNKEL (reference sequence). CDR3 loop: CASGGEVRSPLHF. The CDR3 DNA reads TGTGCCAGCGGCGGGGAGGTTAGATCACCCCTCCACTTT.

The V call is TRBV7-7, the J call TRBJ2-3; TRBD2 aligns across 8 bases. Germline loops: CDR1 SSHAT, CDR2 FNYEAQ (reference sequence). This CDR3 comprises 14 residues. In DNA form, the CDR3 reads TGTGCTAGCGCTAGCGGGCCCAGCACAGATACGCAGTATTTT. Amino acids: CASASGPSTDTQYF.

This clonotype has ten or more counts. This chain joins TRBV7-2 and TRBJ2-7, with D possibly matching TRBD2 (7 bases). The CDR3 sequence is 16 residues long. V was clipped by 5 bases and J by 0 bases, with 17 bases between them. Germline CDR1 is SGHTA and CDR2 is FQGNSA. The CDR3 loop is CASSQRGGRSSYEQYF. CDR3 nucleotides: TGTGCCAGCAGCCAAAGGGGGGGCAGGAGCTCCTACGAGCAGTACTTC.

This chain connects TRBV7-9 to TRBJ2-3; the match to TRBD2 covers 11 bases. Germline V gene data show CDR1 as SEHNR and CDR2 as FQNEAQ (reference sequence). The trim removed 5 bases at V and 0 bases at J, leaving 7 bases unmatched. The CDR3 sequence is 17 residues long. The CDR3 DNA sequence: TGTGCCAGCAGCCCCAGACTAGCGGGGAAGAGCACAGATACGCAGTATTTT. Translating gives CASSPRLAGKSTDTQYF.

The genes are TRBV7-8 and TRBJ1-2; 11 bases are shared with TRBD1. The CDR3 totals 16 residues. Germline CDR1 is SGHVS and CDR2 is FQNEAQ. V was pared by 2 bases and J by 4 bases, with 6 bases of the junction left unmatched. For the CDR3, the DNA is TGTGCCAGCAGCTTAAGTGGGACAGGGGGATTCTATGGCTACACCTTC. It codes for CASSLSGTGGFYGYTF.

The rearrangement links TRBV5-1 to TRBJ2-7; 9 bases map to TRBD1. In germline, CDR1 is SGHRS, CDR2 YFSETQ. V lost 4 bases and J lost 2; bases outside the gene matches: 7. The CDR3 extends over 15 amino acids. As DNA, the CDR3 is TGCGCCAGCAGCCCGGACAGGGGAGGCGCCTACGAGCAGTACTTC. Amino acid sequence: CASSPDRGGAYEQYF. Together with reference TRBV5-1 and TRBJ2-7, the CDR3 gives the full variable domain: KAGVTQTPRYLIKTRGQQVTLSCSPISGHRSVSWYQQTPGQGLQFLFEYFSETQRNKGNFPGRFSGRQFSNSRSEMNVSTLELGDSALYLCASSPDRGGAYEQYFGPGTRLTVT.

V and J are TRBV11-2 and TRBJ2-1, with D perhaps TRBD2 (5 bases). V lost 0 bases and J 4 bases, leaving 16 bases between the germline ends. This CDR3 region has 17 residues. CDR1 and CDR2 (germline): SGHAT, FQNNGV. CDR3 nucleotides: TGTGCCAGCAGCTTAGATAGTCTAGCTCCCATATACAATGAGCAGTTCTTC. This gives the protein CASSLDSLAPIYNEQFF.

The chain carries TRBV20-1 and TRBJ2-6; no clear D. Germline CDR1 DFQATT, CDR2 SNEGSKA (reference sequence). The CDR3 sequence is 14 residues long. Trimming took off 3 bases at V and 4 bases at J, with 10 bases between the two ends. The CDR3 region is CSASLGRGANVLTF. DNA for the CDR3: TGCAGTGCTAGCTTGGGTAGGGGGGCCAACGTCCTGACTTTC.

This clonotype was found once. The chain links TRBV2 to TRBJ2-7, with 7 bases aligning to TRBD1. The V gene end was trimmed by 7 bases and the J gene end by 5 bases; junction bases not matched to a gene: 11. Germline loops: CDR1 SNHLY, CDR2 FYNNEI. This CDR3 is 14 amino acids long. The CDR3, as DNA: TGTGCCAGCAAGGTCCGGACAGGAGAACACGAGCAGTACTTC. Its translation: CASKVRTGEHEQYF.

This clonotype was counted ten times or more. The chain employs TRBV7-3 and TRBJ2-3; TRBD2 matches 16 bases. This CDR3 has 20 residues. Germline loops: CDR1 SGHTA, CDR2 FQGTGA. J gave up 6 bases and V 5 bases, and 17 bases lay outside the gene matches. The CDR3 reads CASSRTKNGTSGREDDTQYF. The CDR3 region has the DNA TGTGCCAGCAGCCGAACCAAAAACGGGACTAGCGGGAGGGAAGATGATACGCAGTATTTT.

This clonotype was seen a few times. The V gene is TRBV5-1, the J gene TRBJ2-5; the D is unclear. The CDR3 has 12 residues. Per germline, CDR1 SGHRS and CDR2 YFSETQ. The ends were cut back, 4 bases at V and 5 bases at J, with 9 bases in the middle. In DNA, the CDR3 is TGCGCCAGCAGCCTCCCCTGGGAGACCCAGTACTTC. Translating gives CASSLPWETQYF.

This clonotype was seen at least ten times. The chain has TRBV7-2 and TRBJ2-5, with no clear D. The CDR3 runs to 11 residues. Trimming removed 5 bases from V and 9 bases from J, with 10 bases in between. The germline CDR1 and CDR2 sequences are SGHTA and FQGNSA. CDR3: CASSPDRAQYF. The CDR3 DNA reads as TGTGCCAGCAGCCCCGATCGGGCCCAGTACTTC.

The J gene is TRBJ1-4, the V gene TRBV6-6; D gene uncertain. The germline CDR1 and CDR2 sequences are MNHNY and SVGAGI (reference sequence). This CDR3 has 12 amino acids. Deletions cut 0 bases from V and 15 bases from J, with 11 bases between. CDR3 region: CASSYSEREVFF. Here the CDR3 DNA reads TGTGCCAGCAGTTACTCGGAAAGGGAGGTGTTTTTT.

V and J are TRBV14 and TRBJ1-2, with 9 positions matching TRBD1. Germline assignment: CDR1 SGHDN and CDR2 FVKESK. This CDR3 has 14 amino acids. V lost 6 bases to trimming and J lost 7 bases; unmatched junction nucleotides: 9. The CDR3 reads CASSHGQGRGGYTF. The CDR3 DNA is TGTGCCAGCAGTCACGGACAGGGGAGAGGTGGCTACACCTTC.

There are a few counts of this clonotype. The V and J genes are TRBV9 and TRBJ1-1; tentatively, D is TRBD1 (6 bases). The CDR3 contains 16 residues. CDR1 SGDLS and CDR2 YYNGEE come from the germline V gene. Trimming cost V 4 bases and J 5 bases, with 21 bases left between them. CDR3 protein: CASSSTTGRVGTEAFF. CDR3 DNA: TGTGCCAGCAGCTCTACGACAGGACGAGTAGGGACTGAAGCTTTCTTT. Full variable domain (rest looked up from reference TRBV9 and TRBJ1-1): DSGVTQTPKHLITATGQRVTLRCSPRSGDLSVYWYQQSLDQGLQFLIQYYNGEERAKGNILERFSAQQFPDLHSELNLSSLELGDSALYFCASSSTTGRVGTEAFFGQGTRLTVV.

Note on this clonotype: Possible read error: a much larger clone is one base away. DNA of the CDR3: TGCGCCAGCAGCCACGGGACTTTACTTACGCAGTTCTTC. This translates into CASSHGTLLTQFF. The chain links TRBV4-3 to TRBJ2-1; possible D gene TRBD2, 6 bases. V lost 3 bases, J lost 12 bases, and 15 bases lay in between. This CDR3 region has 13 residues. The V gene's germline CDR1 is LGHNA and CDR2 YSLEER.

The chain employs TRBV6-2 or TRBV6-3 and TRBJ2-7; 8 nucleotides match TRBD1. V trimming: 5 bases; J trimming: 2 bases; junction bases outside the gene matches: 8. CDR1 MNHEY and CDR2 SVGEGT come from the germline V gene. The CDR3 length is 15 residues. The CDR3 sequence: CASSRDRGYPYEQYF. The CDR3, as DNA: TGTGCCAGCAGTCGAGACAGGGGCTATCCCTACGAGCAGTACTTC.